The rows below give T cell receptor beta chains drawn from one sample of a study of blood T cells in healthy people across ages. TCRdb processed the 5' RACE reads anew with MiXCR; each CDR3 protein has one entry. The sample lists roughly 2 million distinct CDR3 sequences, around half seen once, with over 2% in the top ten. The sample taken for sequencing was blood. The origin of the receptors is a woman aged 35 to 49 in good health. CDR3s include the opening cysteine and the closing phenylalanine or tryptophan. Each record gives: J gene, clone size, D gene, V gene, CDR3 protein, CDR3 DNA. A D gene is named only where the DNA matches it firmly. Clone size is given for some rows only: seen once, a few or many times, or a class if the clone is expanded.

TRBJ2-3	few	-	TRBV29-1	CSVEHGTSLSLDTQYF	TGCAGCGTTGAGCACGGGACCTCGCTGTCCTTAGATACGCAGTATTTT
TRBJ2-3	-	-	TRBV27	CASSKRPDTQYF	TGTGCCAGTAGTAAACGACCAGATACGCAGTATTTT
TRBJ2-3	-	TRBD2	TRBV20-1	CSARARLAEEHTQYF	TGCAGTGCTAGAGCGAGACTAGCGGAGGAACATACGCAGTATTTT
TRBJ1-2	-	-	TRBV7-2	CASSRRGSYGYTF	TGTGCCAGCAGCCGCAGGGGTAGCTATGGCTACACCTTC
TRBJ1-2	few	-	TRBV29-1	CSVETGRSYGYTF	TGCAGCGTTGAAACAGGGCGAAGCTATGGCTACACCTTC
TRBJ2-4	-	-	TRBV29-1	CSVEELAKNIQYF	TGCAGCGTTGAAGAACTAGCCAAAAACATTCAGTACTTC
TRBJ1-2	-	-	TRBV13	CASSLEAPRQGYTF	TGTGCCAGCAGCTTAGAGGCCCCCCGGCAGGGCTACACCTTC
TRBJ2-3	few	-	TRBV29-1	CSVDVDTDTQYF	TGCAGCGTTGACGTGGACACAGATACGCAGTATTTT
TRBJ1-5	-	-	TRBV6-6	CASRRGGTGNQPQHF	TGTGCCAGCAGACGGGGGGGGACGGGCAATCAGCCCCAGCATTTT
TRBJ2-5	-	-	TRBV20-1	CSATQPLQETQYF	TGCAGTGCTACCCAGCCTCTCCAAGAGACCCAGTACTTC
TRBJ2-3	few	TRBD2	TRBV27	CASSKIAGPRWDTQYF	TGTGCCAGCAGTAAAATAGCGGGGCCCCGATGGGATACGCAGTATTTT
TRBJ2-3	-	-	TRBV4-2	CANSQEGTLYTDTQYF	TGTGCCAACAGCCAAGAAGGGACCCTATACACAGATACGCAGTATTTT
TRBJ1-6	-	-	TRBV6-5	CASRPTAPPLHF	TGTGCCAGCAGGCCGACGGCGCCGCCCCTCCACTTT
TRBJ2-1	few	-	TRBV10-3	CAISVRQDGNNEQFF	TGTGCCATCAGTGTACGACAGGACGGGAACAATGAGCAGTTCTTC
TRBJ2-7	few	-	TRBV4-1	CASSQDTKVKQYF	TGCGCCAGCAGCCAAGATACGAAGGTGAAGCAGTACTTC
TRBJ1-2	-	-	TRBV9	CASSASGGDYGYTF	TGTGCCAGCAGCGCATCGGGGGGCGACTATGGCTACACCTTC
TRBJ2-1	-	-	TRBV5-1	CASSTTGTEYNEQFF	TGCGCCAGCAGCACAACCGGGACCGAGTACAATGAGCAGTTCTTC
TRBJ1-6	-	-	TRBV4-2	CASSQDLTGAGSPLHF	TGTGCCAGCAGCCAAGATCTTACCGGGGCGGGATCACCCCTCCACTTT
TRBJ1-6	-	TRBD1	TRBV6-5	CASSPFLGQVTPLHF	TGTGCCAGCAGTCCGTTTTTGGGACAGGTCACACCCCTCCACTTT
TRBJ2-2	-	TRBD1	TRBV7-3	CASSSTGSVGELFF	TGTGCCAGCAGCTCGACAGGGTCCGTCGGGGAGCTGTTTTTT
TRBJ1-6	-	TRBD1	TRBV7-2	CASSLETGLNSPLHF	TGTGCCAGCAGCTTAGAGACAGGGTTGAATTCACCCCTCCACTTT
TRBJ1-2	-	-	TRBV7-9	CASSKDMVWGYGYTF	TGTGCCAGCAGCAAAGACATGGTCTGGGGCTATGGTTACACCTTC
TRBJ1-6	many	-	TRBV28	CATRRQVFNSPLHF	TGTGCCACCAGACGACAGGTGTTTAATTCACCCCTCCACTTT
TRBJ2-7	-	-	TRBV6-2/TRBV6-3	CANVPGWGNEQYF	TGTGCCAACGTTCCAGGGTGGGGGAATGAGCAGTACTTC
TRBJ2-7	-	-	TRBV10-1	CASSEVQGLHYEQYF	TGCGCCAGCAGTGAGGTACAGGGATTGCATTACGAGCAGTACTTC
TRBJ2-1	-	TRBD2	TRBV7-6	CASSLVRLASGGAYNEQFF	TGTGCCAGCAGCTTAGTTAGGTTGGCTAGCGGGGGCGCTTACAATGAGCAGTTCTTC
TRBJ2-1	few	-	TRBV7-2	CASSFRGPRTNEQFF	TGTGCCAGCAGCTTTCGGGGGCCACGTACAAATGAGCAGTTCTTC
TRBJ2-2	-	TRBD2	TRBV12-3/TRBV12-4	CASSRLAGELFF	TGTGCCAGCAGTCGACTAGCGGGGGAGCTGTTTTTT
TRBJ2-3	-	-	TRBV7-9	CASSLERGAAGTNTDTQYF	TGTGCCAGCAGCTTAGAAAGAGGGGCGGCGGGGACGAACACAGATACGCAGTATTTT
TRBJ2-6	once	TRBD1	TRBV2	CASRRGGQALISGANVLTF	TGTGCCAGCAGGAGGGGTGGACAGGCCCTGATCTCTGGGGCCAACGTCCTGACTTTC
TRBJ1-5	once	-	TRBV6-1	CASGTLGKQPQHF	TGTGCCAGCGGAACACTGGGGAAGCAGCCCCAGCATTTT
TRBJ2-3	-	TRBD2	TRBV7-3	CASSSQPGLSSTDTQYF	TGTGCCAGCAGCTCACAACCGGGACTATCTAGCACAGATACGCAGTATTTT
TRBJ2-7	-	TRBD1	TRBV5-6	CASSVGTGFEQYF	TGTGCCAGCAGCGTAGGGACAGGGTTCGAGCAGTACTTC
TRBJ2-6	-	-	TRBV7-3	CASSSAPGRGANVLTF	TGCGCCAGCAGCTCGGCCCCGGGGCGTGGGGCCAACGTCCTGACTTTC
TRBJ1-2	few	TRBD1	TRBV6-5	CASRPQGAGPIGYTF	TGTGCCAGCAGACCGCAGGGGGCCGGACCTATCGGCTACACCTTC
TRBJ2-5	once	-	TRBV5-4	CASSKAGTEETQYF	TGTGCCAGCAGCAAGGCGGGAACCGAAGAGACCCAGTACTTC
TRBJ2-3	-	-	TRBV20-1	CSAVGGPDTQYF	TGCAGTGCTGTGGGAGGCCCAGATACGCAGTATTTT
TRBJ2-3	-	TRBD2	TRBV7-9	CASSLVSSGGSTDTQYF	TGTGCCAGCAGCTTAGTATCCAGCGGGGGGAGCACAGATACGCAGTATTTT